The source of this TCR beta chain is a study of blood T cell repertoires in COVID-19. Study-wide context: Sources were T cells, B-cell-depleted T cells, or PBMCs; the material itself was cDNA or gDNA.

Using immunoSEQ multiplex PCR, the repertoire was profiled, and TCRdb retains in-frame clones only, with some absent. The sample lists a few hundred thousand clones, around 88% seen once, with 5% to 6.5% in the top ten. The CDR3 sequence is 13 residues long. V lost 4 bases and J lost 2, with 7 bases in between. Germline CDR1 SGHDN, CDR2 FVKESK. This sequence was found in a woman aged 25 to 39 with COVID-19, enrolled during active disease. The rearrangement links TRBV14 to TRBJ2-3; no definite D call. Sequencing was done on a sample of peripheral blood. CDR3 DNA sequence: TGTGCCAGCAGCCCCACAGTCACAGATACGCAGTATTTT. Its protein product is CASSPTVTDTQYF. Supplemented by reference TRBV14 and TRBJ2-3, the full variable domain reads EAGVTQFPSHSVIEKGQTVTLRCDPISGHDNLYWYRRVMGKEIKFLLHFVKESKQDESGMPNNRFLAERTGGTYSTLKVQPAELEDSGVYFCASSPTVTDTQYFGPGTRLTVL.